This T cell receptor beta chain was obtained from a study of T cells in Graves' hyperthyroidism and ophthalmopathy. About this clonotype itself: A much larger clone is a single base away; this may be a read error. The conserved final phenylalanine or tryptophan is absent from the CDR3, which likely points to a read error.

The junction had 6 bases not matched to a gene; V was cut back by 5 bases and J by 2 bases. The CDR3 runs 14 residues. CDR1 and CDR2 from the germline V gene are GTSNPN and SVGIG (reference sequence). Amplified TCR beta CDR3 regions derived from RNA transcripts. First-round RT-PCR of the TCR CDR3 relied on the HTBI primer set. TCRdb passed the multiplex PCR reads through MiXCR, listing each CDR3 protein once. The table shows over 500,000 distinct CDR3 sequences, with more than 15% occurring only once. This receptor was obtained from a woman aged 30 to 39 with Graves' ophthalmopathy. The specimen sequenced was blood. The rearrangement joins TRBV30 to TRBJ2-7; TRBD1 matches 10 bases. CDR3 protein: CAWSGQGEPYEQYL. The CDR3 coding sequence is TGTGCCTGGTCCGGACAGGGGGAACCCTACGAGCAGTACCTC.